What follows are 32 T cell receptor beta chains derived from one specimen sequenced in a study of T cell changes during pregnancy in multiple sclerosis (dated by TCRdb to between 2018 and 2021). The protocol used for the library was the immunoSEQ multiplex PCR assay. TCRdb mirrors the immuneACCESS table, restricted to in-frame sequences. Some clones are absent from its copies; in checked studies, under half trace to an unresolved V gene, and the reason for the others is unknown. For this sample the table gives tens of thousands of clones, of which just under 95% were detected only once. Together, the top ten hold roughly 0.7% of the sample. Sequences were derived from CD4+ T cells from peripheral blood mononuclear cells, sampled in the first trimester of pregnancy. Receptors were obtained from a female donor with multiple sclerosis, enrolled in a pregnancy study.

This clone came up once. The rearrangement uses TRBV28 and TRBJ2-7, with 8 bases that match TRBD1. CDR1 is MDHEN, CDR2 SYDVKM, per germline. V shed 5 bases and J 5 bases; nucleotides not matched to a gene: 11. The CDR3 has 15 amino acids. CDR3 nucleotide sequence: TGTGCCAGCAGTCTCCTCCGGACAGGGTATGACGAGCAGTACTTC. Translating gives CASSLLRTGYDEQYF.

The V gene is TRBV2, the J gene TRBJ2-2; TRBD2 is a possible D gene (5 bases). The V and J ends lost 6 bases and 2 bases respectively, with 13 bases between them. The CDR3 covers 15 residues. Germline V gene sequence: CDR1 SNHLY, CDR2 FYNNEI. This CDR3 is CASSPWTFNTGELFF. In nucleotides, the CDR3 is TGTGCCAGCAGCCCCTGGACTTTTAACACCGGGGAGCTGTTTTTT. Variable domain in full (rest from reference TRBV2 and TRBJ2-2): EPEVTQTPSHQVTQMGQEVILRCVPISNHLYFYWYRQILGQKVEFLVSFYNNEISEKSEIFDDQFSVERPDGSNFTLKIRSTKLEDSAMYFCASSPWTFNTGELFFGEGSRLTVL.

This chain connects TRBV7-3 to TRBJ2-3; perhaps TRBD2 as D (6 bases). In germline, CDR1 is SGHTA, CDR2 FQGTGA. The CDR3 has 18 residues. V shed 1 base and J shed 5 bases, with 22 bases lying between them. CDR3 amino acids: CASSLSSKTGLIKDTQYF. The CDR3 DNA reads TGTGCCAGCAGCTTAAGTAGCAAGACGGGACTGATTAAAGATACGCAGTATTTT.

This chain uses TRBV19 with TRBJ2-4; TRBD2 is a possible D gene (6 bases). Per the germline V gene, CDR1 is LNHDA and CDR2 is SQIVND (reference sequence). The CDR3 has 14 residues. V was clipped by 1 base and J by 4 bases, with 8 bases between them. CDR3 bases: TGTGCCAGTAGTATAGGTGGAGGGAAAAACATTCAGTACTTC. The encoded protein is CASSIGGGKNIQYF.

The chain is built from TRBV6-5 and TRBJ1-5; TRBD1 agrees at 8 bases. CDR1 and CDR2 from the germline V gene are MNHEY and SVGAGI. Trimming took 2 bases from V and 4 from J; bases not matched to a gene: 1. The CDR3 runs 14 residues. DNA for the CDR3: TGTGCCAGCAGTTACGGACAGGGAAATCAGCCCCAGCATTTT. It yields the protein CASSYGQGNQPQHF.

The V and J genes are TRBV25-1 and TRBJ1-1; 7 nucleotides match TRBD1. The CDR3 is 14 amino acids. The V gene's germline CDR1 is MGHDK and CDR2 SYGVNS. V lost 5 bases and J lost 1; bases outside the gene matches: 4. The CDR3 loop is CASSPRQGNTEAFF. For the CDR3, the DNA is TGTGCCAGCAGTCCACGACAGGGGAACACTGAAGCTTTCTTT.

This chain joins TRBV2 and TRBJ2-2; perhaps TRBD2 as D (6 bases). With 6 bases removed from V and 1 base from J, the gap between germline ends came to 15 bases. This CDR3 contains 16 residues. Germline values: CDR1 SNHLY, CDR2 FYNNEI. The CDR3 here is CASRSLAALNTGELFF. Here the CDR3 DNA reads TGTGCCAGCAGATCCTTAGCGGCCCTGAACACCGGGGAGCTGTTTTTT. Complete variable domain (other parts from reference TRBV2 and TRBJ2-2): EPEVTQTPSHQVTQMGQEVILRCVPISNHLYFYWYRQILGQKVEFLVSFYNNEISEKSEIFDDQFSVERPDGSNFTLKIRSTKLEDSAMYFCASRSLAALNTGELFFGEGSRLTVL.

This clone was seen only a few times. The J gene is TRBJ1-2, the V gene TRBV30; 9 nucleotides line up with TRBD1. Trimming took 2 bases from V and 1 from J; bases not matched to a gene: 2. The germline gives CDR1 GTSNPN, CDR2 SVGIG (reference sequence). The CDR3 consists of 14 residues. The CDR3 protein is CAWSRDRVNYGYTF. CDR3 nucleotide sequence: TGTGCCTGGAGTAGGGACAGGGTTAACTATGGCTACACCTTC.

This rearrangement joins TRBV28 to TRBJ1-2; TRBD1 agrees at 10 bases. This CDR3 region has 13 residues. Germline CDR1 and CDR2: MDHEN and SYDVKM. Losses at the gene ends were 10 bases for V and 4 bases for J; bases not matched to a gene: 6. CDR3 in amino acids: CAIRQGAGYGYTF. CDR3 bases: TGTGCCATTCGACAGGGGGCGGGCTATGGCTACACCTTC.

This rearrangement joins TRBV4-2 to TRBJ1-3, with TRBD1 matching over 8 bases. The CDR3 is 16 amino acids. Germline V gene sequence: CDR1 LGHNA, CDR2 YNFKEQ. The V and J ends lost 1 base and 5 bases, in that order; junction bases with no gene match: 7. The CDR3 region is CASSQAWTGKRNTIYF. The CDR3 bases are TGTGCCAGCAGCCAAGCCTGGACAGGGAAAAGAAACACCATATATTTT.

V gene TRBV5-1 combines with J gene TRBJ2-1; 11 bases fit TRBD1. The CDR3 is 14 amino acids. CDR1 and CDR2 from the germline V gene are SGHRS and YFSETQ. The trim removed 4 bases at V and 8 bases at J, leaving 5 bases unmatched. The CDR3 reads CASSRGQGVHEQFF. CDR3 bases: TGCGCCAGCAGCCGGGGACAGGGGGTCCATGAGCAGTTCTTC.

This rearrangement joins TRBV30 to TRBJ1-6; 7 nucleotides match TRBD1. CDR3 length: 17 amino acids. The V gene end was trimmed by 2 bases and the J gene end by 0 bases; junction bases not matched to a gene: 7. The germline CDR1 and CDR2 sequences are GTSNPN and SVGIG (reference sequence). CDR3 sequence (DNA): TGTGCCTGGAGTCACACAGGGGACATCTCCTATAATTCACCCCTCCACTTT. Its translation: CAWSHTGDISYNSPLHF. The variable domain in full, completed from reference TRBV30 and TRBJ1-6, reads SQTIHQWPATLVQPVGSPLSLECTVEGTSNPNLYWYRQAAGRGLQLLFYSVGIGQISSEVPQNLSASRPQDRQFILSSKKLLLSDSGFYLCAWSHTGDISYNSPLHFGNGTRLTVT.

The CDR3 DNA sequence: TGTGCCAGCAGCCCGAGTACTGGGGCGAATCAGCCCCAGCATTTT. Its translation: CASSPSTGANQPQHF. V usage is TRBV7-8 and J usage is TRBJ1-5; the D gene is possibly TRBD1 (5 bases). Trimming removed 5 bases from V and 4 bases from J, with 15 bases in between. The CDR3 consists of 15 residues. The germline V gene has CDR1 SGHVS and CDR2 FQNEAQ. The full variable domain, its missing parts supplied by reference TRBV7-8 and TRBJ1-5, is GAGVSQSPRYKVAKRGQDVALRCDPISGHVSLFWYQQALGQGPEFLTYFQNEAQLDKSGLPSDRFFAERPEGSVSTLKIQRTQQEDSAVYLCASSPSTGANQPQHFGDGTRLSIL.

The chain joins TRBV6-5 to TRBJ2-5; weak D call: TRBD1 (5 bases). The germline CDR1 and CDR2 sequences are MNHEY and SVGAGI. V dropped 0 bases and J dropped 0 bases, with 11 bases sitting between them. The length of the CDR3 is 16 residues. The CDR3 reads CASSYSGRAYQETQYF. The CDR3 DNA follows: TGTGCCAGCAGTTACTCGGGCAGGGCGTACCAAGAGACCCAGTACTTC.

The chain combines TRBV5-5 with TRBJ1-2; D perhaps matches TRBD1 (6 bases). The CDR3 extends over 13 amino acids. Germline V CDR1 and CDR2: SGHKS, YYEKEE (reference sequence). V gave up 3 bases and J gave up 6 bases, with 12 bases separating them. As DNA, the CDR3 is TGTGCCAGCAGCTCAGGGGTTGTGGATGGCTACACCTTC. This codes for CASSSGVVDGYTF.

This chain uses TRBV6-1 with TRBJ2-1; TRBD2 aligns across 14 bases. The CDR3 extends over 17 amino acids. The germline gives CDR1 MNHNS, CDR2 SASEGT. The J segment lost 7 bases and the V segment lost 4 bases, leaving 9 bases of the junction unmatched. The CDR3 is CASSVLTSGRAGNEQFF. CDR3 nucleotides: TGTGCCAGCAGTGTCCTGACTAGCGGGAGGGCCGGTAATGAGCAGTTCTTC.

V is TRBV11-2 and J is TRBJ2-7; D not certain. Looked up from germline, CDR1 is SGHAT and CDR2 is FQNNGV. The CDR3 is 12 amino acids. Trimming cost V 0 bases and J 9 bases, with 9 bases left between them. CDR3 in amino acids: CASSLDWARQYF. CDR3 coding DNA: TGTGCCAGCAGCTTAGATTGGGCGCGGCAGTACTTC. Complete variable domain (other parts from reference TRBV11-2 and TRBJ2-7): EAGVAQSPRYKIIEKRQSVAFWCNPISGHATLYWYQQILGQGPKLLIQFQNNGVVDDSQLPKDRFSAERLKGVDSTLKIQPAKLEDSAVYLCASSLDWARQYFGPGTRLTVT.

This clone was observed a single time. The gene calls are TRBV19 and TRBJ2-7; tentative D call: TRBD1 (6 bases). Germline CDR1 LNHDA, CDR2 SQIVND (reference sequence). There are 13 residues in the CDR3. The V end lost 6 bases, the J end lost 4 bases, and 13 bases lay between the germline ends. As DNA, the CDR3 is TGTGCCAGTAGCCCGACAGGCTTGTACGAGCAGTACTTC. Protein product: CASSPTGLYEQYF.

This clone was seen just once. The V gene is TRBV28, the J gene TRBJ2-1; 9 nucleotides align to TRBD2. V dropped 0 bases and J dropped 8; count of bases not matched to a gene: 5. Germline CDR1 and CDR2: MDHEN and SYDVKM. This CDR3 is 15 amino acids long. The CDR3 sequence: CASSLWAGGEDEQFF. The CDR3 coding sequence is TGTGCCAGCAGTTTATGGGCGGGAGGGGAAGATGAGCAGTTCTTC.

The chain carries TRBV29-1 and TRBJ2-7, with 10 positions matching TRBD2. The germline V gene encodes CDR1 SQVTM and CDR2 ANQGSEA. The CDR3 is 12 amino acids. Trimming took 6 bases from V and 4 from J; bases not matched to a gene: 3. CDR3 region: CSVLAGVYEQYF. CDR3 in DNA: TGCAGCGTCCTAGCGGGAGTATACGAGCAGTACTTC.

This chain uses TRBV28 with TRBJ2-7, with 10 bases aligning to TRBD1. The J segment lost 5 bases and the V segment lost 6 bases, leaving 7 bases of the junction unmatched. The CDR3 spans 14 residues. CDR1 is MDHEN, CDR2 SYDVKM, per germline. CDR3 sequence: CASRAGTGAHEQYF. The CDR3 region has the DNA TGTGCCAGCAGAGCCGGGACAGGGGCCCACGAGCAGTACTTC.

This sequence joins TRBV19 and TRBJ2-1, with no clear D. CDR3 length: 16 residues. The V end lost 3 bases, the J end lost 1 base, and 13 bases lay between the germline ends. Germline V gives CDR1 LNHDA, CDR2 SQIVND (reference sequence). CDR3 nucleotide sequence: TGTGCCAGTAGTATCAATCCGGGTATGTCCTACAATGAGCAGTTCTTC. Its translation: CASSINPGMSYNEQFF.

This chain joins TRBV7-9 and TRBJ1-4; no definite D call. The V gene's germline CDR1 is SEHNR and CDR2 FQNEAQ (reference sequence). V lost 5 bases and J 0 bases, leaving 16 bases between the germline ends. The CDR3 runs to 17 residues. CDR3 coding DNA: TGTGCCAGCAGCCTCGGGAACAGTCTTGCAACTAATGAAAAACTGTTTTTT. This encodes CASSLGNSLATNEKLFF.

The chain links TRBV28 to TRBJ2-1; TRBD2 matches at 14 bases. The CDR3 is 16 residues long. V shed 3 bases, J shed 8 bases, and the junction held 6 bases outside the gene matches. CDR1 and CDR2 from the germline V gene are MDHEN and SYDVKM. The CDR3 DNA follows: TGTGCCAGCAGTTTCCCGACTAGCGGGAGGGCCTATGAGCAGTTCTTC. Its translation: CASSFPTSGRAYEQFF.

Details on this clone: The junction differs from germline at one of its ends, possibly a read error. The chain uses TRBV18 and TRBJ2-1, with D uncertain. This CDR3 region has 10 residues. Germline lookup yields CDR1 KGHSH and CDR2 LQKENI. CDR3 in DNA: TGTGCCAGCTCCGACAATGAGCAGTTCTTC. Encoded protein: CASSDNEQFF. The whole variable domain, remainder taken from reference TRBV18 and TRBJ2-1, is NAGVMQNPRHLVRRRGQEARLRCSPMKGHSHVYWYRQLPEEGLKFMVYLQKENIIDESGMPKERFSAEFPKEGPSILRIQQVVRGDSAAYFCASSDNEQFFGPGTRLTVL.

This chain joins TRBV28 and TRBJ1-1; D is ambiguous. This CDR3 is 16 amino acids long. The V gene lost 10 bases and the J gene lost 2 bases, with 23 bases spanning the gap. Germline loops: CDR1 MDHEN, CDR2 SYDVKM. The CDR3 here is CATSIIRGKGNTEAFF. In nucleotides, the CDR3 is TGTGCCACCTCCATAATTCGGGGTAAGGGAAACACTGAAGCTTTCTTT. The whole variable domain, filled in from reference TRBV28 and TRBJ1-1, reads DVKVTQSSRYLVKRTGEKVFLECVQDMDHENMFWYRQDPGLGLRLIYFSYDVKMKEKGDIPEGYSVSREKKERFSLILESASTNQTSMYLCATSIIRGKGNTEAFFGQGTRLTVV.

This chain uses TRBV7-2 with TRBJ2-7; 8 bases fit TRBD2. CDR1 is SGHTA and CDR2 is FQGNSA in the germline V gene. J lost 6 bases, V lost 2 bases, and 6 bases had no gene match. CDR3 length equals 14 residues. The CDR3 spells CASSLLAGPSEQYF. The CDR3 coding sequence is TGTGCCAGCAGCTTATTAGCGGGGCCCTCCGAGCAGTACTTC.

The chain uses TRBV29-1 and TRBJ2-6, with 10 bases identical to TRBD2. This CDR3 has 16 residues. The germline CDR1 and CDR2 sequences are SQVTM and ANQGSEA. V lost 7 bases and J lost 4; bases outside the gene matches: 10. The CDR3 nucleotides are TGCAGCGCTGTCGCTAGCGGGAGTTCCGGGGCCAACGTCCTGACTTTC. Its translation is CSAVASGSSGANVLTF.

The genes are TRBV5-1 and TRBJ2-5; 9 bases are a match to TRBD1. The J call is doubtful: the DNA matches TRBJ2-7 better. The CDR3 covers 14 residues. The V gene's germline CDR1 is SGHRS and CDR2 YFSETQ. The CDR3 DNA reads as TGCGCCAGCAGCTCAACAGGGGGCGGATACGAGCAGTACTTC. Its protein is CASSSTGGGYEQYF.

This sequence joins TRBV9 and TRBJ2-7; 7 bases line up with TRBD2. The CDR3 length is 13 residues. Losses at the gene ends were 7 bases for V and 2 bases for J; bases not matched to a gene: 6. CDR1 and CDR2 (germline): SGDLS, YYNGEE. The CDR3 DNA sequence: TGTGCCAGCGGCGGGAGATTGCCCTACGAGCAGTACTTC. Residues: CASGGRLPYEQYF.

The chain couples TRBV6-6 to TRBJ2-1, with 7 bases aligning to TRBD2. The CDR3 is 13 residues long. CDR1 and CDR2 from the germline V gene are MNHNY and SVGAGI (reference sequence). After removal of 5 bases from V and 9 bases from J, the junction contained 7 bases not matched to a gene. DNA for the CDR3: TGTGCCAGCAGTCTCCAGCGGGAAGGTGAGCAGTTCTTC. It is translated as CASSLQREGEQFF.

The genes are TRBV20-1 and TRBJ2-7; possible D gene TRBD2, 6 bases. The V gene lost 6 bases and the J gene lost 8 bases, with 11 bases spanning the gap. The CDR3 runs 10 residues. Germline CDR1 reads DFQATT; CDR2 reads SNEGSKA (reference sequence). CDR3 sequence: CSALAEQQYF. The CDR3 region has the DNA TGCAGTGCGTTAGCGGAACAGCAGTACTTC.